Below are 10 T cell receptor beta chains sequenced from a single sample in a study of T cells in Graves' hyperthyroidism and ophthalmopathy. The source material, RNA transcripts, was used to amplify TCR beta CDR3 regions. The HTBI primer set was used in a first-round RT-PCR of the TCR CDR3. TCRdb used MiXCR to reprocess the multiplex PCR reads, holding one entry per CDR3 protein. The sample lists approximately 400,000 distinct CDR3 sequences, approximately 15% occurring once. The specimen was blood. The receptor source for this set is a young woman with Graves' hyperthyroidism.

This clonotype was counted between two and nine times. The chain recombines TRBV4-2 with TRBJ2-1; 11 bases align to TRBD2. The CDR3 is 17 residues long. In germline, CDR1 is LGHNA, CDR2 YNFKEQ. V dropped 2 bases and J dropped 6; count of bases not matched to a gene: 9. The CDR3 sequence is CASSQPNSGRGANEQFF. DNA for the CDR3: TGTGCCAGCAGCCAACCCAATAGCGGGAGGGGTGCCAATGAGCAGTTCTTC.

There are many counts of this clonotype. This chain links TRBV19 with TRBJ1-5, with a weak D call TRBD1 (5 bases). V lost 11 bases, J lost 5 bases, and 13 bases lay in between. Per germline, CDR1 LNHDA and CDR2 SQIVND (reference sequence). The CDR3 sequence is 12 residues long. CDR3 coding DNA: TGTGCCTCGACGGGGGGTGATCAGCCCCAGCATTTT. Translating gives CASTGGDQPQHF.

Remarks on this clonotype: Since a much larger clone is just one base distant, this may be a read error. The rearrangement joins TRBV6-5 to TRBJ1-1; no firm D call. Trimming stripped 3 bases from V and 7 bases from J, with 12 bases between. Germline V gene data show CDR1 as MNHEY and CDR2 as SVGAGI. This CDR3 spans 13 amino acids. CDR3 residues: CASSYRLGYEAFF. CDR3 nucleotides: TGTGCCAGCAGTTATAGGCTAGGATATGAAGCTTTCTTT.

The chain uses TRBV4-1 and TRBJ1-5, with no clear D. Germline V gene lookup returns CDR1 MGHRA and CDR2 YSYEKL. The CDR3 covers 16 residues. The ends were cut back, 0 bases at V and 2 bases at J, with 11 bases in the middle. The CDR3 DNA follows: TGCGCCAGCAGCCAAGATCGGGAACGTGGCAATCAGCCCCAGCATTTT. This encodes CASSQDRERGNQPQHF.

There are many counts of this clonotype. This chain links TRBV7-3 with TRBJ1-6, with D unclear. The germline gives CDR1 SGHTA, CDR2 FQGTGA. CDR3 size: 13 residues. V was pared by 8 bases and J by 5 bases, with 10 bases between. The CDR3 nucleotides read TGTGCCAGCGCGGTGGAAGATAATTCACCCCTCCACTTT. Encoded protein: CASAVEDNSPLHF.

CDR3 in DNA: TGTGCCAGCACCTCGGGACATAACAATGAGCAGTTCTTC. Its translation is CASTSGHNNEQFF. This chain links TRBV28 with TRBJ2-1, with D maybe TRBD1 (6 bases). V was cut by 7 bases and J by 5 bases, with 12 bases left in between. Germline CDR1 MDHEN, CDR2 SYDVKM. There are 13 residues in the CDR3.

The chain has TRBV28 and TRBJ1-1; TRBD1 might be the D (6 bases). CDR3 length: 14 amino acids. Per germline, CDR1 MDHEN and CDR2 SYDVKM. V lost 7 bases and J 3 bases, leaving 15 bases between the germline ends. The CDR3 loop is CASTEGGHHTEAFF. The CDR3 DNA sequence: TGTGCCAGCACCGAGGGGGGGCACCACACTGAAGCTTTCTTT. Full variable domain (remainder filled in from reference TRBV28 and TRBJ1-1): DVKVTQSSRYLVKRTGEKVFLECVQDMDHENMFWYRQDPGLGLRLIYFSYDVKMKEKGDIPEGYSVSREKKERFSLILESASTNQTSMYLCASTEGGHHTEAFFGQGTRLTVV.

V and J are TRBV15 and TRBJ2-2, with D perhaps matching TRBD2 (6 bases). In germline, CDR1 is LNHNV, CDR2 YYDKDF (reference sequence). The CDR3 runs 15 residues. The ends were cut back, 1 base at V and 6 bases at J, with 12 bases in the middle. CDR3 sequence (DNA): TGTGCCACCAGCAGAGGCGGAGGGAAGTCCGGGGAGCTGTTTTTT. This gives the protein CATSRGGGKSGELFF. Together with reference TRBV15 and TRBJ2-2, the CDR3 gives the full variable domain: DAMVIQNPRYQVTQFGKPVTLSCSQTLNHNVMYWYQQKSSQAPKLLFHYYDKDFNNEADTPDNFQSRRPNTSFCFLDIRSPGLGDTAMYLCATSRGGGKSGELFFGEGSRLTVL.

This chain joins TRBV5-1 and TRBJ2-1, with 12 bases lining up with TRBD2. The J segment lost 7 bases and the V segment lost 0 bases, leaving 14 bases of the junction unmatched. The CDR3 is 19 amino acids. The germline gives CDR1 SGHRS, CDR2 YFSETQ. CDR3 protein: CASSLAAARLAGVGNEQFF. The CDR3, as DNA: TGCGCCAGCAGCTTGGCGGCGGCCAGACTAGCGGGAGTCGGAAATGAGCAGTTCTTC.

This clonotype occurred many times. This chain uses TRBV18 with TRBJ2-7; D might be TRBD1 or TRBD2, each matching 5 bases. V lost 1 base, J lost 0 bases, and 10 bases lay in between. The CDR3 sequence is 15 residues long. Germline-derived CDR1 and CDR2 are KGHSH and LQKENI. Here the CDR3 DNA reads TGTGCCAGCTCACCACTAAAGGGACCCTCCTACGAGCAGTACTTC. This sequence encodes CASSPLKGPSYEQYF.